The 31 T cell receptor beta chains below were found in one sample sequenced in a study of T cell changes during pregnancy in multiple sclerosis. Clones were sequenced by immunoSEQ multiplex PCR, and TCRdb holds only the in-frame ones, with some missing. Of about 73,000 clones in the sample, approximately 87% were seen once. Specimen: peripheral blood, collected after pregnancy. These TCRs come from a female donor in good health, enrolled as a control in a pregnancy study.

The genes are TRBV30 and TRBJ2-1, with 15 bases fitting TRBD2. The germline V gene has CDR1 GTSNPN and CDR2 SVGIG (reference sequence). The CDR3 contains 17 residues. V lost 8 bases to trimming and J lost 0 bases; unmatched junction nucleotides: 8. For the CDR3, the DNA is TGTGCCGGCTCCGGACTAGCGGGGGGGTCCTCCTACAATGAGCAGTTCTTC. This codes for CAGSGLAGGSSYNEQFF. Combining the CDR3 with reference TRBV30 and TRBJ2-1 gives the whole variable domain SQTIHQWPATLVQPVGSPLSLECTVEGTSNPNLYWYRQAAGRGLQLLFYSVGIGQISSEVPQNLSASRPQDRQFILSSKKLLLSDSGFYLCAGSGLAGGSSYNEQFFGPGTRLTVL.

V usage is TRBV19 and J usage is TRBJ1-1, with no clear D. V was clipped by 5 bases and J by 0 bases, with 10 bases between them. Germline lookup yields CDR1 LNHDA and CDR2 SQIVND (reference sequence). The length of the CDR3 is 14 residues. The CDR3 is CASSSEWLNTEAFF. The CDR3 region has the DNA TGTGCCAGTAGTTCGGAGTGGTTGAACACTGAAGCTTTCTTT.

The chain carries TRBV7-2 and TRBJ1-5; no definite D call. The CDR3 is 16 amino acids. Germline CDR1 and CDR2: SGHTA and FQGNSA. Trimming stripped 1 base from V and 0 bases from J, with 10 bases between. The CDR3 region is CASSLVPATSNQPQHF. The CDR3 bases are TGTGCCAGCAGCTTAGTACCAGCGACTAGCAATCAGCCCCAGCATTTT.

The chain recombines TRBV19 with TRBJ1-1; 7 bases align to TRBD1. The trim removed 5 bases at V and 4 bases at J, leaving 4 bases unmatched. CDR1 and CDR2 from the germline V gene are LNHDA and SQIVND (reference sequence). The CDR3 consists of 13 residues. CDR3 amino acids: CASSETGATEAFF. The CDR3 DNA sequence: TGTGCCAGTAGTGAAACAGGGGCCACTGAAGCTTTCTTT.

CDR3 protein: CASNSPTVGLYGYTF. CDR3 in DNA: TGTGCCAGCAACTCCCCAACCGTCGGACTCTATGGCTACACCTTC. The gene calls are TRBV2 and TRBJ1-2; D is unclear. The CDR3 contains 15 residues. V lost 7 bases, J lost 4 bases, and 19 bases lay in between. CDR1 and CDR2 (germline): SNHLY, FYNNEI. The full variable domain, with the rest looked up from reference TRBV2 and TRBJ1-2, is EPEVTQTPSHQVTQMGQEVILRCVPISNHLYFYWYRQILGQKVEFLVSFYNNEISEKSEIFDDQFSVERPDGSNFTLKIRSTKLEDSAMYFCASNSPTVGLYGYTFGSGTRLTVV.

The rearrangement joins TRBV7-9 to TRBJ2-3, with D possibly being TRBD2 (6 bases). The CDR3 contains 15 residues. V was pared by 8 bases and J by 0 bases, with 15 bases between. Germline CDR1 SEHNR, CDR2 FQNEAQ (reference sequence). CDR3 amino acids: CASDPLGGSTDTQYF. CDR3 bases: TGTGCCAGCGACCCCTTGGGGGGAAGCACAGATACGCAGTATTTT.

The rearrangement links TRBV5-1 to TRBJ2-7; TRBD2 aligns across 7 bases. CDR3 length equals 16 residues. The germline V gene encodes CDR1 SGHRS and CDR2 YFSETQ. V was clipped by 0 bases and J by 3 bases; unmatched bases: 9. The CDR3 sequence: CASSLEFAGVFYEQYF. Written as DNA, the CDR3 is TGCGCCAGCAGCTTGGAATTTGCGGGAGTATTCTACGAGCAGTACTTC.

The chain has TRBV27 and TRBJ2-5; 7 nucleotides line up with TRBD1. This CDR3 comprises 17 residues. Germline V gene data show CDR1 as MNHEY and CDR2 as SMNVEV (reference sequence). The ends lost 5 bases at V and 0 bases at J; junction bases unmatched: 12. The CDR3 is CASSPSLRGPYQETQYF. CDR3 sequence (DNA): TGTGCCAGCAGTCCCTCGTTGAGGGGGCCGTACCAAGAGACCCAGTACTTC.

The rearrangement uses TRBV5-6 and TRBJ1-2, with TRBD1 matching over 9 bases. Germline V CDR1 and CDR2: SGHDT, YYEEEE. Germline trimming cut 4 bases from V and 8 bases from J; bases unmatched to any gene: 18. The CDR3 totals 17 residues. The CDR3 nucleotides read TGTGCCAGCAGCCCCGACAGGGGGGCTCTGGGGAGATGGGGCTACACCTTC. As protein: CASSPDRGALGRWGYTF.

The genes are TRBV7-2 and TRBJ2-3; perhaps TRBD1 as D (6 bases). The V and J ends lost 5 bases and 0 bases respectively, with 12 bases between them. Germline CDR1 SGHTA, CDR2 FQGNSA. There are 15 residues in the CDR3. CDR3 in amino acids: CASSPGQSSTDTQYF. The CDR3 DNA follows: TGTGCCAGCAGCCCTGGACAGTCTAGCACAGATACGCAGTATTTT.

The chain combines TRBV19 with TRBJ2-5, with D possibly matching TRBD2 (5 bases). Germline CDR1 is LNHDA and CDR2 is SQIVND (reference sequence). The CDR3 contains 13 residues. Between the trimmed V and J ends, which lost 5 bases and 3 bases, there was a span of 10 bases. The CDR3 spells CASSLAREETQYF. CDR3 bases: TGTGCCAGTAGTCTAGCTAGAGAAGAGACCCAGTACTTC.

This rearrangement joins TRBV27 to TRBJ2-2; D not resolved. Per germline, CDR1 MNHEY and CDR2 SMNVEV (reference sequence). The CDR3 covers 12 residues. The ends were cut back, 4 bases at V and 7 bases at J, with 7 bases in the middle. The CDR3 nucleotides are TGTGCCAGCAGTTATCCTCGCGGGGAGCTGTTTTTT. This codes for CASSYPRGELFF.

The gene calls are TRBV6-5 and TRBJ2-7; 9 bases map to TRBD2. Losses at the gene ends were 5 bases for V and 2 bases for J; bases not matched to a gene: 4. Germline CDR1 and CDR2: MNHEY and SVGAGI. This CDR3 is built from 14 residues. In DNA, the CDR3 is TGTGCCAGCAGTCGGCGGGAGGGAGCCTACGAGCAGTACTTC. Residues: CASSRREGAYEQYF.

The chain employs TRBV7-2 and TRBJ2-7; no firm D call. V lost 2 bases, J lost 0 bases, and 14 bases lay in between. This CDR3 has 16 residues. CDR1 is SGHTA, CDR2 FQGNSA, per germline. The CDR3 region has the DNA TGTGCCAGCAGCTTAAGCAGGATCCTTTTCTCCTACGAGCAGTACTTC. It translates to CASSLSRILFSYEQYF.

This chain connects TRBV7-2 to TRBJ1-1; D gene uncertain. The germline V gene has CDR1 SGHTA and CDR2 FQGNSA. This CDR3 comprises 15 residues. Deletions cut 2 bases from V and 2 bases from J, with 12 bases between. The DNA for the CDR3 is TGTGCCAGCAGCTTAACGGCGACATCCAACACTGAAGCTTTCTTT. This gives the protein CASSLTATSNTEAFF. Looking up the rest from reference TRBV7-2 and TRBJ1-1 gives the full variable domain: GAGVSQSPSNKVTEKGKDVELRCDPISGHTALYWYRQSLGQGLEFLIYFQGNSAPDKSGLPSDRFSAERTGGSVSTLTIQRTQQEDSAVYLCASSLTATSNTEAFFGQGTRLTVV.

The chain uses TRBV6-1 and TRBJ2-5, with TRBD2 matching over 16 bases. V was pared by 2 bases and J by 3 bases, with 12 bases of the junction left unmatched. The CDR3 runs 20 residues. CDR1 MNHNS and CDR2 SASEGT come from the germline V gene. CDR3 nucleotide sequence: TGTGCCAGCAGTGAATTAATGGGACTAGCGGGGGGGCGAAGAAAAGAGACCCAGTACTTC. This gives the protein CASSELMGLAGGRRKETQYF.

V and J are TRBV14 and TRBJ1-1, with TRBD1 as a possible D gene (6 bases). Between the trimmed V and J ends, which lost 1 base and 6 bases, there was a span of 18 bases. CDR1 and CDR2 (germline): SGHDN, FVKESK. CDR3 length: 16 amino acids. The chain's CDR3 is CASSQVHRVAGPEAFF. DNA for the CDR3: TGTGCCAGCAGCCAAGTACACAGGGTAGCTGGCCCTGAAGCTTTCTTT.

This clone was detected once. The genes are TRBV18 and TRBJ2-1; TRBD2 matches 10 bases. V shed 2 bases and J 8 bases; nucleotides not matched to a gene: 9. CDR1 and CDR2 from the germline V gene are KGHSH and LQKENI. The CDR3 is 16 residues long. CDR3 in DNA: TGTGCCAGCTCACCAGGGACTAGCGTCGGGGGTGATGAGCAGTTCTTC. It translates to CASSPGTSVGGDEQFF.

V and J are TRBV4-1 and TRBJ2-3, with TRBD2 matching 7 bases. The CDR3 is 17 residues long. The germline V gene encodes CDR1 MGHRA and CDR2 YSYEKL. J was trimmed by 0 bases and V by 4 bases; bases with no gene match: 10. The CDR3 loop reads CASSRTLSGPSTDTQYF. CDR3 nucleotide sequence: TGCGCCAGCAGCCGGACCCTTAGCGGGCCTAGCACAGATACGCAGTATTTT.

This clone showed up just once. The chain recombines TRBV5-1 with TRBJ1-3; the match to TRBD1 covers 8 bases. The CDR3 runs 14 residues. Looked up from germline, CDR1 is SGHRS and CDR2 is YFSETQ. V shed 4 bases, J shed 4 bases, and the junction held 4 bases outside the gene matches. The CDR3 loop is CASSAGDRGNTIYF. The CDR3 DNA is TGCGCCAGCAGCGCCGGGGACAGGGGAAACACCATATATTTT.

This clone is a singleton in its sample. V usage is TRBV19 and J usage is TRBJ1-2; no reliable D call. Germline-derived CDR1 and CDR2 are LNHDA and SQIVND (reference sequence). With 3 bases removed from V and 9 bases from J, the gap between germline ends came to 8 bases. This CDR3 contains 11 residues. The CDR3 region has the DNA TGTGCCAGTAGTATGGCACAGAGCTACACCTTC. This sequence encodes CASSMAQSYTF.

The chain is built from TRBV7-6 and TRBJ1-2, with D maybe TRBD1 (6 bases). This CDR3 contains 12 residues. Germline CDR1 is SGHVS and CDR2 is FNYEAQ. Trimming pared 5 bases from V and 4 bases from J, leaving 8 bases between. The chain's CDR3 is CASSPTGYGYTF. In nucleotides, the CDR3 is TGTGCCAGCAGCCCGACAGGCTATGGCTACACCTTC.

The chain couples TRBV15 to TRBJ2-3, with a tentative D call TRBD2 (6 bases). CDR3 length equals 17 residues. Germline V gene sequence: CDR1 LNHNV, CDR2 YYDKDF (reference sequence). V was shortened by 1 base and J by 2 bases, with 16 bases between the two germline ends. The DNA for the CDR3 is TGTGCCACCAGCAGAGGGCGGCGGGATCGCCACACAGATACGCAGTATTTT. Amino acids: CATSRGRRDRHTDTQYF. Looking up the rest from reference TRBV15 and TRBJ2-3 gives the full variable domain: DAMVIQNPRYQVTQFGKPVTLSCSQTLNHNVMYWYQQKSSQAPKLLFHYYDKDFNNEADTPDNFQSRRPNTSFCFLDIRSPGLGDTAMYLCATSRGRRDRHTDTQYFGPGTRLTVL.

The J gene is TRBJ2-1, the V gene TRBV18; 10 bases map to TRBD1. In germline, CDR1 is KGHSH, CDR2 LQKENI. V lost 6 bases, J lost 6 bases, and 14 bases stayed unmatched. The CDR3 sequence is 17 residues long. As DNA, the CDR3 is TGTGCCAGCTCCCCTCTCCCGGGGGACAGGGGTATCAATGAGCAGTTCTTC. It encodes CASSPLPGDRGINEQFF.

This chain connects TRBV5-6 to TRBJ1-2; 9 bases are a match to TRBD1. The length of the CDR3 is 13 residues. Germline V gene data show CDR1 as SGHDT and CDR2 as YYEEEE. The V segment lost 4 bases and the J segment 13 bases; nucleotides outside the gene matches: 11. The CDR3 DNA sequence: TGTGCCAGCAGCCCTGAGGTGGACAGGGGTAGCACCTTC. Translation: CASSPEVDRGSTF.

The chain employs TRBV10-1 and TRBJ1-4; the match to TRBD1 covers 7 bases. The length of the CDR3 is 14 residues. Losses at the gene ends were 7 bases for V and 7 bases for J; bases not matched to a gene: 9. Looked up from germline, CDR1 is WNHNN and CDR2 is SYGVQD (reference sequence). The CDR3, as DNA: TGCGCCAGCAAGAACAGGGGACGACGTGAAAAACTGTTTTTT. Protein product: CASKNRGRREKLFF.

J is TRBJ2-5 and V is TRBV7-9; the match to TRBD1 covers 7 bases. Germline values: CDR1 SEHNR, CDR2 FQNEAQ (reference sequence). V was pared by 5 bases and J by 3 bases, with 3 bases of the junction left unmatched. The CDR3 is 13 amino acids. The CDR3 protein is CASSPTGEETQYF. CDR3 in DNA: TGTGCCAGCAGCCCTACAGGGGAAGAGACCCAGTACTTC.

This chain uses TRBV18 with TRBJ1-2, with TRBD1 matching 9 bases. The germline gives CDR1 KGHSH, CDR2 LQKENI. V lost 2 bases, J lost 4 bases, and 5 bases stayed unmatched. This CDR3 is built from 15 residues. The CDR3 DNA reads TGTGCCAGCTCACCAGGGGACAGGGTGCGCTATGGCTACACCTTC. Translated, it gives CASSPGDRVRYGYTF.

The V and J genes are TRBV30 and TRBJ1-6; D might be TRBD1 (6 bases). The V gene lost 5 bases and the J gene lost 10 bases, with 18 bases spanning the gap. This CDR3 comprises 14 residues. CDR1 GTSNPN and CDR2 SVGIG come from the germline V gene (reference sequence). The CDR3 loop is CAWSGGGQWSPLHF. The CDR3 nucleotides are TGTGCCTGGTCGGGAGGGGGGCAATGGTCACCCCTCCACTTT. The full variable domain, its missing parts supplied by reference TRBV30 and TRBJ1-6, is SQTIHQWPATLVQPVGSPLSLECTVEGTSNPNLYWYRQAAGRGLQLLFYSVGIGQISSEVPQNLSASRPQDRQFILSSKKLLLSDSGFYLCAWSGGGQWSPLHFGNGTRLTVT.

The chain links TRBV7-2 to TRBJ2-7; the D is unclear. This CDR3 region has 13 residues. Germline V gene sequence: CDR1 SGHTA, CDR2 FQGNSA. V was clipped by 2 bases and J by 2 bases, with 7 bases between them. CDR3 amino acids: CASSLPGTYEQYF. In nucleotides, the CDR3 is TGTGCCAGCAGCTTACCAGGTACCTACGAGCAGTACTTC.

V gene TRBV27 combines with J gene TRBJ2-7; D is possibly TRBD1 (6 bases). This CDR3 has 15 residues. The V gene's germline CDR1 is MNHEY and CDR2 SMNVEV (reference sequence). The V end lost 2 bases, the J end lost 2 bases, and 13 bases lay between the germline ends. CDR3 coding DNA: TGTGCCAGCAGTTTAGGGGACACCGGCCCCTACGAGCAGTACTTC. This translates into CASSLGDTGPYEQYF.